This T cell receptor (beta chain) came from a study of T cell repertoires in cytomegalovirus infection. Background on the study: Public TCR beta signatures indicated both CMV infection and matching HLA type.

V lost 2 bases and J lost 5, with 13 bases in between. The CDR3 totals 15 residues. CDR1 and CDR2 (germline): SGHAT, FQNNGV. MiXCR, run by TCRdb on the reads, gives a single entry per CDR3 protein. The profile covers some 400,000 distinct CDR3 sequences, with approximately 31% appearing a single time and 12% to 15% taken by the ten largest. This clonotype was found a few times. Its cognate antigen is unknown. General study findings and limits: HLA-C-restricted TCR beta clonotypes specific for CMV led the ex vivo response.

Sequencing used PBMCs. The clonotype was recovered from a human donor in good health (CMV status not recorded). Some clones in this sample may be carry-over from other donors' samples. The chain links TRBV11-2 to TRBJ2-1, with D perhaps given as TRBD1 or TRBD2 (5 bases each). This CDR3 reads CASSLRSGRDNEQFF. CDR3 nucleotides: TGTGCCAGCAGCTTAAGGTCAGGGCGGGACAATGAGCAGTTCTTC.